The rows below give T cell receptor beta chains drawn from one sample of a study of T cell repertoires in cytomegalovirus infection. TCRdb re-derived calls from the reads in MiXCR, one entry per CDR3 protein. The table includes around 25,000 distinct CDR3 sequences, approximately 18% detected once. Their antigen targets remain unknown. The sample was CD8+ T cells from cultured PBMCs, taken from culture after CMV antigen stimulation. These receptor sequences come from a human donor in good health (CMV status not recorded). Some clones in this sample may be carry-over from other donors' samples. Each CDR3 is given with its conserved first and last residue. The D gene is left open where the match is weak. A row's size may be missing; if present it is once, few, many or a size class.

CDR3 length: 13; D gene: TRBD1; J gene: TRBJ2-7; clone size: many; V gene: TRBV7-8; CDR3 protein: CASSLGTGDEQYF; CDR3 DNA: TGTGCCAGCAGCTTGGGGACAGGGGACGAGCAGTACTTC
CDR3 length: 15; D gene: NA; J gene: TRBJ2-1; clone size: few; V gene: TRBV2; CDR3 protein: CASWTGTSPYNEQFF; CDR3 DNA: TGTGCCAGCTGGACAGGGACTAGCCCTTACAATGAGCAGTTCTTC
CDR3 length: 17; D gene: TRBD1; J gene: TRBJ2-5; clone size: NA; V gene: TRBV7-2; CDR3 protein: CASSLQLRQGVQETQYF; CDR3 DNA: TGTGCCAGCAGCTTGCAACTCAGACAGGGAGTCCAAGAGACCCAGTACTTC
CDR3 length: 15; D gene: NA; J gene: TRBJ1-1; clone size: few; V gene: TRBV7-2; CDR3 protein: CASSPYRGGNTEAFF; CDR3 DNA: TGTGCCAGCAGCCCTTACAGAGGCGGGAACACTGAAGCTTTCTTT
CDR3 length: 15; D gene: NA; J gene: TRBJ2-7; clone size: NA; V gene: TRBV20-1; CDR3 protein: CSARDGARSSYEQYF; CDR3 DNA: TGCAGTGCTAGAGATGGGGCCCGAAGCTCCTACGAGCAGTACTTC
CDR3 length: 12; D gene: NA; J gene: TRBJ1-1; clone size: NA; V gene: TRBV7-9; CDR3 protein: CASSPHTQEAFF; CDR3 DNA: TGTGCCAGCAGCCCACACACACAGGAAGCTTTCTTT
CDR3 length: 15; D gene: TRBD2; J gene: TRBJ2-3; clone size: NA; V gene: TRBV6-1; CDR3 protein: CASRPWGGPTDTQYF; CDR3 DNA: TGTGCCAGCAGGCCTTGGGGGGGACCTACAGATACGCAGTATTTT
CDR3 length: 13; D gene: NA; J gene: TRBJ2-3; clone size: many; V gene: TRBV7-9; CDR3 protein: CASSLGVVDTQYF; CDR3 DNA: TGTGCCAGCAGCTTAGGTGTGGTAGATACGCAGTATTTT
CDR3 length: 14; D gene: NA; J gene: TRBJ1-1; clone size: NA; V gene: TRBV6-5; CDR3 protein: CASSYGQINTEAFF; CDR3 DNA: TGTGCCAGCAGTTACGGACAGATTAACACTGAAGCTTTCTTT
CDR3 length: 13; D gene: TRBD1; J gene: TRBJ2-5; clone size: NA; V gene: TRBV12-3/TRBV12-4; CDR3 protein: CASRRQGRETQYF; CDR3 DNA: TGTGCCAGCAGACGACAGGGGAGGGAGACCCAGTACTTC
CDR3 length: 14; D gene: NA; J gene: TRBJ2-2; clone size: many; V gene: TRBV14; CDR3 protein: CASSLRSGAGELFF; CDR3 DNA: TGTGCCAGCAGCCTCAGGTCCGGGGCCGGGGAGCTGTTTTTT
CDR3 length: 20; D gene: NA; J gene: TRBJ2-7; clone size: NA; V gene: TRBV6-2/TRBV6-3; CDR3 protein: CASRDLADSEDRRGHYEQYF; CDR3 DNA: TGTGCCAGCAGGGACCTCGCTGACAGCGAGGACCGGCGGGGTCACTACGAGCAGTACTTC
CDR3 length: 14; D gene: NA; J gene: TRBJ2-2; clone size: few; V gene: TRBV19; CDR3 protein: CASSPTGNTGELFF; CDR3 DNA: TGTGCCAGTAGTCCCACAGGGAACACCGGGGAGCTGTTTTTT
CDR3 length: 14; D gene: NA; J gene: TRBJ2-3; clone size: NA; V gene: TRBV7-9; CDR3 protein: CASRLTDLTDTQYF; CDR3 DNA: TGTGCCAGCAGACTCACGGACCTCACAGATACGCAGTATTTT
CDR3 length: 12; D gene: NA; J gene: TRBJ2-1; clone size: NA; V gene: TRBV27; CDR3 protein: CASSPSPNEQFF; CDR3 DNA: TGTGCCAGCAGCCCCTCCCCCAATGAGCAGTTCTTC